Below, 9 T cell receptor beta chains from the same sample are listed, as sequenced in a study of blood T cell repertoires in COVID-19 (dated by TCRdb to the early 2020s). The library was prepared using the immunoSEQ multiplex PCR assay. In its TCRdb copy, this immuneACCESS table keeps in-frame sequences only and misses some clones. Where compared with another copy, unresolved V genes explain less than half of these, and the others have no known cause. The sample table records roughly 60,000 clones; around 87% of these occur just once. In total, the top ten clones hold roughly a tenth of the sample. The sample was peripheral blood. These receptors were obtained from a human donor with acute or convalescent COVID-19. The donor label of this sample is uncertain.

This clone has a single count. This CDR3 reads CASSLTANQPQHF. As DNA, the CDR3 is TGTGCCAGCAGTTTAACAGCCAATCAGCCCCAGCATTTT. The chain couples TRBV27 to TRBJ1-5, with D unclear. Germline-derived CDR1 and CDR2 are MNHEY and SMNVEV (reference sequence). Trimming cost V 2 bases and J 3 bases, with 5 bases left between them. This CDR3 has 13 residues.

The rearrangement joins TRBV6-1 to TRBJ1-2; the D gene is possibly TRBD1 (5 bases). Trimming left V 2 bases short and J 3 bases short, with 13 bases between. The CDR3 sequence is 15 residues long. The germline gives CDR1 MNHNS, CDR2 SASEGT. CDR3 nucleotide sequence: TGTGCCAGCAGTGAACTAAGGGGCATCTACTATGGCTACACCTTC. It is translated as CASSELRGIYYGYTF.

This chain joins TRBV18 and TRBJ2-1, with 11 bases identical to TRBD2. With 1 base clipped from V and 9 bases from J, the junction kept 8 bases outside the gene matches. Germline CDR1 KGHSH, CDR2 LQKENI. The CDR3 covers 16 residues. The chain's CDR3 is CASSPLGTSGGSEQFF. The CDR3 DNA sequence: TGTGCCAGCTCACCACTCGGGACTAGCGGTGGAAGTGAGCAGTTCTTC.

J is TRBJ2-7 and V is TRBV27; 7 bases fit TRBD2. The V gene's germline CDR1 is MNHEY and CDR2 SMNVEV (reference sequence). The trim removed 5 bases at V and 2 bases at J, leaving 12 bases unmatched. This CDR3 comprises 16 residues. DNA of the CDR3: TGTGCCAGCAGTCTGCAGGGCCTAGCGGACACCTACGAGCAGTACTTC. This sequence encodes CASSLQGLADTYEQYF.

The J gene is TRBJ1-2, the V gene TRBV18, with 8 bases aligning to TRBD1. Germline CDR1 is KGHSH and CDR2 is LQKENI. Unmatched junction bases numbered 7, after V lost 3 bases and J lost 1 base. This CDR3 region has 16 residues. CDR3 in DNA: TGTGCCAGCTCACCCCTCGGGACAGGCGATAACTATGGCTACACCTTC. It codes for CASSPLGTGDNYGYTF.

The chain uses TRBV6-5 and TRBJ1-2; D perhaps matches TRBD1 (6 bases). The CDR3 extends over 14 amino acids. Trimming cost V 6 bases and J 4 bases, with 15 bases left between them. CDR1 and CDR2 from the germline V gene are MNHEY and SVGAGI. The CDR3 reads CASSDRTIGYGYTF. The CDR3 DNA is TGTGCCAGCAGCGACAGGACGATTGGCTATGGCTACACCTTC.

This sequence joins TRBV3-1 (or the pseudogene TRBV3-2) and TRBJ2-1; 10 nucleotides align to TRBD2. CDR1 and CDR2 from the germline V gene are LGHDT and YNNKEL (reference sequence). CDR3 length: 16 amino acids. The J segment lost 8 bases and the V segment lost 4 bases, leaving 11 bases of the junction unmatched. The CDR3 spells CASSRRTSGGRDEQFF. Here the CDR3 DNA reads TGTGCCAGCAGCCGACGGACTAGCGGTGGTAGAGATGAGCAGTTCTTC.

This sequence joins TRBV10-1 and TRBJ1-3; possible D gene TRBD1, 5 bases. Per germline, CDR1 WNHNN and CDR2 SYGVQD (reference sequence). Trimming stripped 5 bases from V and 0 bases from J, with 14 bases between. CDR3 size: 16 residues. CDR3 sequence reads: CASSQLGLTSGNTIYF. DNA for the CDR3: TGCGCCAGCAGTCAGCTGGGACTGACCTCTGGAAACACCATATATTTT.

This clone was recorded at least ten times. This rearrangement joins TRBV5-6 to TRBJ1-3; 7 bases are a match to TRBD1. Per the germline V gene, CDR1 is SGHDT and CDR2 is YYEEEE. The V and J ends lost 4 bases and 0 bases, in that order; junction bases with no gene match: 10. The CDR3 is made up of 17 amino acids. CDR3 coding DNA: TGTGCCAGCAGCCCCGGGACAGTCTTTTTCTCTGGAAACACCATATATTTT. As protein: CASSPGTVFFSGNTIYF.